The 15 T cell receptor beta chains given below trace back to one sample, sequenced in a study of blood T cell repertoires in COVID-19. The protocol was immunoSEQ multiplex PCR, while the TCRdb copy is restricted to in-frame clones and leaves out a portion. Of approximately 150,000 clones detected, around three quarters appear once; the ten largest clones hold over 8.5%. The sequenced sample consisted of peripheral blood. These receptors all come from a man aged 50 or older with active or convalescent COVID-19.

The chain recombines TRBV28 with TRBJ1-2, with TRBD1 identical over 7 bases. The germline CDR1 and CDR2 sequences are MDHEN and SYDVKM. The CDR3 length is 11 residues. With V trimmed by 5 bases and J by 8 bases, 2 bases remained unmatched. CDR3 in DNA: TGTGCCAGCAGTAAGGGGGCCGGCTACACCTTC. This gives the protein CASSKGAGYTF.

In this sample, this clone turned up a few times. This chain connects TRBV5-1 to TRBJ2-1; tentatively, D is TRBD2 (6 bases). The ends were cut back, 3 bases at V and 8 bases at J, with 24 bases in the middle. The CDR3 spans 17 residues. CDR1 is SGHRS, CDR2 YFSETQ, per germline. CDR3 nucleotides: TGCGCCAGCAGCTCCCTCTTGTGGCGGGAAGGCACAGATGAGCAGTTCTTC. Protein sequence: CASSSLLWREGTDEQFF.

This clone was detected once. The V gene is TRBV19, the J gene TRBJ2-2, with TRBD2 as a possible D gene (5 bases). Germline values: CDR1 LNHDA, CDR2 SQIVND (reference sequence). CDR3 length: 15 amino acids. V was clipped by 7 bases and J by 4 bases, with 16 bases between them. Here the CDR3 DNA reads TGTGCCAGTAACCCGACCGGGGTAGGCACCGGGGAGCTGTTTTTT. As protein: CASNPTGVGTGELFF.

This chain connects TRBV11-2 to TRBJ2-3, with 8 bases lining up with TRBD2. Germline assignment: CDR1 SGHAT and CDR2 FQNNGV. This CDR3 region has 16 residues. V shed 0 bases, J shed 1 base, and the junction held 3 bases outside the gene matches. The CDR3 DNA reads as TGTGCCAGCAGCTTAGACCTGACTAGCGGCACAGATACGCAGTATTTT. Its protein is CASSLDLTSGTDTQYF.

This chain joins TRBV5-1 and TRBJ2-3; tentative D call: TRBD2 (6 bases). The V gene's germline CDR1 is SGHRS and CDR2 YFSETQ. V lost 4 bases to trimming and J lost 6 bases, with 18 bases between them. The CDR3 consists of 15 residues. This CDR3 is CASSPRDFTPDTQYF. The DNA of the CDR3 is TGCGCCAGCAGCCCCCGGGACTTTACTCCCGATACGCAGTATTTT.

The J gene is TRBJ2-2, the V gene TRBV13; 7 nucleotides agree with TRBD1. CDR1 is PRHDT, CDR2 FYEKMQ, per germline (reference sequence). The length of the CDR3 is 14 residues. V shed 5 bases and J 3 bases; nucleotides not matched to a gene: 3. The CDR3 sequence is CASSRGGYTGELFF. DNA of the CDR3: TGTGCCAGCAGCCGAGGGGGCTACACCGGGGAGCTGTTTTTT.

The chain combines TRBV28 with TRBJ1-4, with D perhaps matching TRBD1 (5 bases). The CDR3 extends over 13 amino acids. CDR1 is MDHEN, CDR2 SYDVKM, per germline. The V end lost 11 bases, the J end lost 3 bases, and 13 bases lay between the germline ends. The CDR3, as DNA: TGTGCCGGGGGGAGGCGAGCTAATGAAAAACTGTTTTTT. It translates to CAGGRRANEKLFF.

CDR3 protein: CASSLGPPGLAYEQYF. CDR3 nucleotides: TGTGCCAGCAGCTTAGGCCCGCCGGGACTAGCCTACGAGCAGTACTTC. This chain uses TRBV7-2 with TRBJ2-7, with 8 bases lining up with TRBD2. J gave up 2 bases and V 1 base, and 7 bases lay outside the gene matches. Germline values: CDR1 SGHTA, CDR2 FQGNSA. The CDR3 is made up of 16 amino acids.

The chain carries TRBV12-3 or TRBV12-4 and TRBJ2-7; D uncertain. This CDR3 spans 12 amino acids. V lost 2 bases, J lost 6 bases, and 8 bases lay in between. CDR3 sequence reads: CASSLSALEQYF. For the CDR3, the DNA is TGTGCCAGCAGTTTAAGCGCCCTCGAGCAGTACTTC.

The chain links TRBV18 to TRBJ1-2; 8 nucleotides agree with TRBD1. V was clipped by 2 bases and J by 8 bases; unmatched bases: 10. Germline CDR1 is KGHSH and CDR2 is LQKENI. This CDR3 has 15 amino acids. The CDR3 loop reads CASSPRQGASDGYTF. In DNA, the CDR3 is TGTGCCAGCTCACCAAGGCAGGGGGCATCTGACGGCTACACCTTC.

The sample holds many counts of this clone. This chain links TRBV11-2 with TRBJ2-1, with D perhaps matching TRBD2 (5 bases). V lost 2 bases and J 3 bases, leaving 14 bases between the germline ends. From germline, CDR1 is SGHAT and CDR2 FQNNGV. The CDR3 loop spans 16 amino acids. CDR3 bases: TGTGCCAGCAGCTTATTGGGAGTGAGTTACTACAATGAGCAGTTCTTC. Its protein is CASSLLGVSYYNEQFF.

The chain has TRBV7-9 and TRBJ2-3, with D maybe TRBD2 (6 bases). V dropped 1 base and J dropped 5 bases, with 16 bases sitting between them. The CDR3 is 16 residues long. CDR1 SEHNR and CDR2 FQNEAQ come from the germline V gene (reference sequence). The CDR3 sequence is CASSLVGRGPRDTQYF. The CDR3 nucleotides are TGTGCCAGCAGCTTAGTCGGGCGGGGTCCGAGAGATACGCAGTATTTT. The variable domain in full, completed from reference TRBV7-9 and TRBJ2-3, reads DTGVSQNPRHKITKRGQNVTFRCDPISEHNRLYWYRQTLGQGPEFLTYFQNEAQLEKSRLLSDRFSAERPKGSFSTLEIQRTEQGDSAMYLCASSLVGRGPRDTQYFGPGTRLTVL.

The genes are TRBV5-6 and TRBJ2-2; 8 bases match TRBD1. Losses at the gene ends were 6 bases for V and 5 bases for J; bases not matched to a gene: 9. The CDR3 sequence is 15 residues long. The germline gives CDR1 SGHDT, CDR2 YYEEEE. In nucleotides, the CDR3 is TGTGCCAGCAACTCGGACAGGGTAGTAACCGGGGAGCTGTTTTTT. Encoded protein: CASNSDRVVTGELFF.

The rearrangement joins TRBV6-5 to TRBJ2-4; 7 nucleotides line up with TRBD2. The CDR3 extends over 14 amino acids. From germline, CDR1 is MNHEY and CDR2 SVGAGI. After removal of 6 bases from V and 8 bases from J, the junction contained 10 bases not matched to a gene. This CDR3 reads CASSKLPAGDIQYF. DNA of the CDR3: TGTGCCAGCAGCAAGCTCCCCGCGGGAGACATTCAGTACTTC.

This clone has just a few counts. The rearrangement uses TRBV12-3 or TRBV12-4 and TRBJ1-5; D gene ambiguous. Trimming shortened V by 2 bases and J by 6 bases, and 5 bases separated the two germline ends. This CDR3 comprises 12 residues. CDR3 in DNA: TGTGCCAGCAGTTTATCATTTCAGCCCCAGCATTTT. This translates into CASSLSFQPQHF.